These 26 T cell receptor beta chains originate from one sample sequenced in a study of monozygotic twins with inflammatory bowel disease. After re-calling the 5' RACE reads, TCRdb lists one entry per CDR3 protein, DNA absent. The table lists around 400,000 distinct CDR3 sequences. The sequenced sample consisted of blood. The receptor source for this set is a human donor with ulcerative colitis or Crohn's disease, or a healthy co-twin of an affected twin (not recorded which).

The V gene is TRBV20-1, the J gene TRBJ1-5; TCRdb's D gene call, TRBD1, goes unchecked for lack of DNA. The CDR3 length is 16 residues. Germline V gene lookup returns CDR1 DFQATT and CDR2 SNEGSKA (reference sequence). CDR3 sequence reads: CSASGGAKYSNQPQHF.

V usage is TRBV12-3 or TRBV12-4 and J usage is TRBJ2-2; TCRdb outputs TRBD2, but without DNA this stays unchecked. This CDR3 contains 16 residues. The CDR3 reads CASSMTGPSNTGELFF.

CDR3 loop: CAVLAGVGTGANVLTF. This chain links TRBV10-3 with TRBJ2-6; TCRdb outputs TRBD2, but without DNA this stays unchecked. There are 16 residues in the CDR3. Germline V gives CDR1 ENHRY, CDR2 SYGVKD.

The V gene is TRBV28, the J gene TRBJ1-2; TCRdb's D gene call, TRBD1, goes unchecked for lack of DNA. The CDR3 contains 13 residues. The germline V gene encodes CDR1 MDHEN and CDR2 SYDVKM. This chain's CDR3 is CASTSGTAYGYTF.

By frequency, this clonotype is medium-sized. The V gene is TRBV12-3 or TRBV12-4, the J gene TRBJ1-4; TCRdb's D call, TRBD1, is unchecked because there is no DNA. The CDR3 length is 14 residues. This CDR3 is CASSPSGVEEKLFF.

V gene TRBV15 combines with J gene TRBJ2-7; TCRdb calls TRBD2, which cannot be checked without DNA. Looked up from germline, CDR1 is LNHNV and CDR2 is YYDKDF (reference sequence). The CDR3 has 15 residues. CDR3: CATSRDDSGAYEQYF.

The rearrangement joins TRBV29-1 to TRBJ1-2; as DNA is missing, the TRBD1 call by TCRdb cannot be tested. The CDR3 extends over 14 amino acids. Germline CDR1 SQVTM, CDR2 ANQGSEA. CDR3: CSVDRTGIGNGFTF.

The chain carries TRBV6-2 or TRBV6-3 and TRBJ1-1; TCRdb proposes TRBD1, but this gene call is untestable without DNA. The V gene's germline CDR1 is MNHEY and CDR2 SVGEGT. The CDR3 has 13 residues. CDR3 protein: CASSQKGQGNAFF.

The chain has TRBV9 and TRBJ1-2. The CDR3 has 13 residues. Germline V gene sequence: CDR1 SGDLS, CDR2 YYNGEE. The CDR3: CASSVAKTGGYTF.

The chain combines TRBV11-2 with TRBJ2-3; TCRdb proposes TRBD1, but this gene call is untestable without DNA. The germline V gene encodes CDR1 SGHAT and CDR2 FQNNGV. The CDR3 runs to 14 residues. The CDR3 here is CASSPRVATDTQYF.

The chain combines TRBV11-2 with TRBJ2-1; absent DNA, TCRdb's TRBD2 call cannot be checked. CDR1 SGHAT and CDR2 FQNNGV come from the germline V gene. CDR3 size: 18 residues. The CDR3 reads CASSPGLAGAGSYNEQFF.

The chain is built from TRBV5-1 and TRBJ2-3; TCRdb indicates TRBD2, and absent DNA this call remains unverified. This CDR3 region has 16 residues. Germline V gives CDR1 SGHRS, CDR2 YFSETQ. The CDR3 loop is CASSSSTSFPTDTQYF.

This chain's CDR3 is CASRGISGANVLTF. This chain uses TRBV19 with TRBJ2-6. CDR1 and CDR2 from the germline V gene are LNHDA and SQIVND (reference sequence). This CDR3 is built from 14 residues.

This chain connects TRBV7-8 to TRBJ1-1; TCRdb's D gene call, TRBD1, goes unchecked for lack of DNA. The CDR3 is 14 residues long. CDR1 is SGHVS and CDR2 is FQNEAQ in the germline V gene. Here the CDR3 reads CASSTRGLGTEAFF. Full variable domain (outside the CDR3, taken from reference TRBV7-8 and TRBJ1-1): GAGVSQSPRYKVAKRGQDVALRCDPISGHVSLFWYQQALGQGPEFLTYFQNEAQLDKSGLPSDRFFAERPEGSVSTLKIQRTQQEDSAVYLCASSTRGLGTEAFFGQGTRLTVV.

The chain has TRBV12-3 or TRBV12-4 and TRBJ1-4. This CDR3 has 12 amino acids. The CDR3 loop is CASSLGSISLFF.

The chain joins TRBV4-3 to TRBJ1-5. There are 15 residues in the CDR3. In germline, CDR1 is LGHNA, CDR2 YSLEER. CDR3 in amino acids: CASSQDAGGDQPQHF.

The chain couples TRBV6-2 or TRBV6-3 to TRBJ2-7; TCRdb reports TRBD1, a call that lacks DNA to check it against. From germline, CDR1 is MNHEY and CDR2 SVGEGT. There are 14 residues in the CDR3. The CDR3 sequence: CASSMRTLPHEQYF.

The rearrangement joins TRBV7-9 to TRBJ2-7; TCRdb's D gene call, TRBD1, goes unchecked for lack of DNA. CDR1 and CDR2 (germline): SEHNR, FQNEAQ (reference sequence). The CDR3 is made up of 16 amino acids. The CDR3 loop reads CASSLAGGGYSYEQYF.

The chain uses TRBV30 and TRBJ1-2; TCRdb's D call, TRBD1, is unchecked because there is no DNA. Germline loops: CDR1 GTSNPN, CDR2 SVGIG (reference sequence). The CDR3 loop spans 15 amino acids. CDR3 protein: CAWTPSGGANYGYTF.

The CDR3 is CASSLRETGSSYTF. The chain couples TRBV7-2 to TRBJ1-2; TCRdb names TRBD1, which stays unverified in the absence of DNA. Germline values: CDR1 SGHTA, CDR2 FQGNSA. The CDR3 length is 14 residues.

The chain uses TRBV3-1 and TRBJ2-7; checking the TCRdb D call of TRBD1 is not possible without DNA. CDR1 is LGHDT, CDR2 YNNKEL, per germline (reference sequence). The length of the CDR3 is 18 residues. This CDR3 reads CASSQEWGSGRPPYEQYF.

This chain uses TRBV3-1 with TRBJ2-5. The CDR3 has 15 amino acids. Germline values: CDR1 LGHDT, CDR2 YNNKEL (reference sequence). The CDR3 region is CASSQVRLQSRTQYF.

V usage is TRBV7-9 and J usage is TRBJ1-4. The CDR3 runs 12 residues. Germline V gives CDR1 SEHNR, CDR2 FQNEAQ (reference sequence). CDR3 loop: CASSRPNEKLFF. Complete variable domain (other parts from reference TRBV7-9 and TRBJ1-4): DTGVSQNPRHKITKRGQNVTFRCDPISEHNRLYWYRQTLGQGPEFLTYFQNEAQLEKSRLLSDRFSAERPKGSFSTLEIQRTEQGDSAMYLCASSRPNEKLFFGSGTQLSVL.

V usage is TRBV4-2 and J usage is TRBJ2-7; TCRdb selects TRBD2, and the lack of DNA leaves this call unchecked. Germline-derived CDR1 and CDR2 are LGHNA and YNFKEQ. The CDR3 is 16 residues long. The CDR3 loop is CASSQAWGETPYEQYF.

The rearrangement joins TRBV5-1 to TRBJ2-2. Germline V gives CDR1 SGHRS, CDR2 YFSETQ. The CDR3 has 12 residues. The CDR3: CASSFPVGELFF.

This sequence joins TRBV7-3 and TRBJ2-1; the D call from TCRdb, TRBD2, cannot be confirmed without DNA. Germline CDR1 is SGHTA and CDR2 is FQGTGA. The CDR3 covers 15 residues. The CDR3 spells CASSLGRGGRNEQFF.